This T cell receptor beta chain was sequenced for a study of OX40 agonist ivuxolimab in advanced cancers. Study summary: Three patients, one with hepatocellular carcinoma and two with cutaneous melanoma, achieved partial responses.

This CDR3 is built from 15 residues. Deletions cut 4 bases from V and 5 bases from J, with 15 bases between. Germline assignment: CDR1 WNHNN and CDR2 SYGVQD (reference sequence). As to this clone: Its cognate antigen is unknown.

Patients who had autoimmune disease history or got systemic immunosuppression were left out. Sequencing was performed with immunoSEQ multiplex PCR; in TCRdb, only in-frame clones are kept and a portion is missing. The table records approximately 91,000 clones, around nine tenths of them present only once. The study's findings and limits: Dose levels from 0.1 to 3.0 mg/kg saw CD4+ and CD8+ blood T cells expand clonally by week 6. On average, CD8+ T cells had more expanded clones than CD4+.

This clonotype was sampled from an adult with an advanced solid tumor such as melanoma, head and neck, liver or kidney cancer. Specimen: CD4+ or CD8+ T cells sorted from blood, collected in a trial of the OX40 agonist ivuxolimab. This chain uses TRBV10-1 with TRBJ2-1; a weak D match, TRBD2 (7 bases). The CDR3 sequence is CASSVRGATNNEQFF. The CDR3, as DNA: TGCGCCAGCAGTGTACGGGGGGCCACCAACAATGAGCAGTTCTTC.